The entry below describes one T cell receptor (beta chain). These data belong to a study of blood T cell repertoires in COVID-19. Whole-study context: PBMCs, B-cell-depleted T cells, or T cells provided the cDNA or gDNA that made up the material.

The authors' processing: Reference gene primer amplification in the assay estimated nucleated cell counts. The method was immunoSEQ multiplex PCR; TCRdb's version includes in-frame clones alone and lacks a portion of them. V, J and clone size were drawn from that table, and D and trimming were deduced from the DNA. The table lists hundreds of thousands of clones, 65% to 90% of them singletons. The CDR3 sequence is 15 residues long. Germline V lookup: CDR1 MNHEY, CDR2 SMNVEV (reference sequence). J was trimmed by 8 bases and V by 3 bases; bases with no gene match: 11. The source material was peripheral blood. The sequence derives from an elderly man with acute or convalescent COVID-19. The chain employs TRBV27 and TRBJ1-2, with TRBD1 matching 8 bases. The CDR3 DNA sequence: TGTGCCAGCAGTTTTGGGGGCAGGGGGCGGGACGGCTACACCTTC. Translating it yields CASSFGGRGRDGYTF.